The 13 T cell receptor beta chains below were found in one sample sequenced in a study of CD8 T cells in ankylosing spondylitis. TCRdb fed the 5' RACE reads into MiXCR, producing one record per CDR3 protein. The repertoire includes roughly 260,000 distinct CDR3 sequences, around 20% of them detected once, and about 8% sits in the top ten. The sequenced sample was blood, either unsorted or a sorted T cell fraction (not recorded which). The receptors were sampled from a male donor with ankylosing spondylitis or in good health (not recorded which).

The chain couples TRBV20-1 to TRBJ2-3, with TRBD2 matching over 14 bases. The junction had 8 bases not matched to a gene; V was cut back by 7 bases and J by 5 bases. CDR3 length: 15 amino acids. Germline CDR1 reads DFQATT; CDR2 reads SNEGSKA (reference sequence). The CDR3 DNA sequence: TGCAGTGTCCGGAAGGGACTAGCGGGGGTAGATACGCAGTATTTT. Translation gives CSVRKGLAGVDTQYF.

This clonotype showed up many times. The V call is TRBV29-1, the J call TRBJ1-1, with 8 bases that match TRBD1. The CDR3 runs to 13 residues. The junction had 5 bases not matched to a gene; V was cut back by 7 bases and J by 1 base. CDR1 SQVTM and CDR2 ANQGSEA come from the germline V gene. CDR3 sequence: CSGTGTGNTEAFF. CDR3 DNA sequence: TGCAGCGGAACCGGGACAGGGAACACTGAAGCTTTCTTT.

DNA for the CDR3: TGTGCCACCAGCAGAGACCTCCGGGGTTGGCTTTCTGAAGCTTTCTTT. Encoded protein: CATSRDLRGWLSEAFF. The chain employs TRBV15 and TRBJ1-1; no clear D gene. The CDR3 runs 16 residues. V lost 0 bases and J lost 6, with 17 bases in between. Germline lookup yields CDR1 LNHNV and CDR2 YYDKDF (reference sequence).

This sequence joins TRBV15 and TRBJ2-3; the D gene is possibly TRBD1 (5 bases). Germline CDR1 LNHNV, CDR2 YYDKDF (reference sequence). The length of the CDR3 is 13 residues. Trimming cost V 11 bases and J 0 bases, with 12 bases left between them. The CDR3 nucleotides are TGTGCCGTCAGGGCCGGTAGCACAGATACGCAGTATTTT. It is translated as CAVRAGSTDTQYF.

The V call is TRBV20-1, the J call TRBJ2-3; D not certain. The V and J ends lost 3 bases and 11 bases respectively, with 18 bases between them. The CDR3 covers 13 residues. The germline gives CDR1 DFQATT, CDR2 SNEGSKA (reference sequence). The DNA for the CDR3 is TGCAGTGCTAGTCCCCTGGCCCAGTGGGAGCAGTATTTT. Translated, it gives CSASPLAQWEQYF.

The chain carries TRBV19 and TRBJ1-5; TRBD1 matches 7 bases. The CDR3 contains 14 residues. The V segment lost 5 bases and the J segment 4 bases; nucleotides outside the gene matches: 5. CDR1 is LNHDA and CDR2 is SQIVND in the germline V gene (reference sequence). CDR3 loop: CASSYGTANQPQHF. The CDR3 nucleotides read TGTGCCAGTAGTTACGGGACAGCAAATCAGCCCCAGCATTTT.

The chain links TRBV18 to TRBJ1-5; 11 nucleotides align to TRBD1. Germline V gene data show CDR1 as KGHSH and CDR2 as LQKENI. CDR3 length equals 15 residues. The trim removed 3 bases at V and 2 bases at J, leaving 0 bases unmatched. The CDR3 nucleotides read TGTGCCAGCTCACCGGGACAGGGGGGCAATCAGCCCCAGCATTTT. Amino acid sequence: CASSPGQGGNQPQHF. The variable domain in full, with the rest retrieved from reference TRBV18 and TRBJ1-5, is NAGVMQNPRHLVRRRGQEARLRCSPMKGHSHVYWYRQLPEEGLKFMVYLQKENIIDESGMPKERFSAEFPKEGPSILRIQQVVRGDSAAYFCASSPGQGGNQPQHFGDGTRLSIL.

The CDR3 loop is CATSDLPGGAQDNEQFF. CDR3 nucleotide sequence: TGTGCCACCAGTGATTTGCCAGGGGGTGCACAGGACAATGAGCAGTTCTTC. V gene TRBV24-1 combines with J gene TRBJ2-1; 7 nucleotides match TRBD1. This CDR3 contains 17 residues. The J segment lost 5 bases and the V segment lost 0 bases, leaving 9 bases of the junction unmatched. Germline V lookup: CDR1 KGHDR, CDR2 SFDVKD.

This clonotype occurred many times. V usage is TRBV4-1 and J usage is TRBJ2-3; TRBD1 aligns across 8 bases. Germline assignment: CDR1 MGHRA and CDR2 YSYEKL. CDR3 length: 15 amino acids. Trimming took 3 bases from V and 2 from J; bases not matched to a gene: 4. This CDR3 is CASSQDRATTDTQYF. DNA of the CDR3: TGCGCCAGCAGCCAGGACAGGGCGACCACAGATACGCAGTATTTT.

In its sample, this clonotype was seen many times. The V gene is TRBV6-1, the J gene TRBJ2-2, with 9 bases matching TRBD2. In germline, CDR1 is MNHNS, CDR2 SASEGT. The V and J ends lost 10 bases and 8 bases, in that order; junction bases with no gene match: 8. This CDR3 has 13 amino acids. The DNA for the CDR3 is TGTGCCACTGGGGCTAGCGGGGAGGGGGAGCTGTTTTTT. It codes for CATGASGEGELFF.

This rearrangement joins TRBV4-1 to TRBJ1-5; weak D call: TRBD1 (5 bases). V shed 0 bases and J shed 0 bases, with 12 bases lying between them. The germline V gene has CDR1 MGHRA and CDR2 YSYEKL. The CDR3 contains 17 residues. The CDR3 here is CASSQDGNRNSNQPQHF. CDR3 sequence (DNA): TGCGCCAGCAGCCAAGATGGGAACAGGAATAGCAATCAGCCCCAGCATTTT.

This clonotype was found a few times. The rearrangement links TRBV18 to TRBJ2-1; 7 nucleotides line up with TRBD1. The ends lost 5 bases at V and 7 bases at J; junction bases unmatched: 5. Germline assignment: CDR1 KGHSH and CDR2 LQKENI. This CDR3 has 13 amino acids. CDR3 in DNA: TGTGCCAGCTCAAGACAGGGTTGGAATGAGCAGTTCTTC. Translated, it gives CASSRQGWNEQFF.

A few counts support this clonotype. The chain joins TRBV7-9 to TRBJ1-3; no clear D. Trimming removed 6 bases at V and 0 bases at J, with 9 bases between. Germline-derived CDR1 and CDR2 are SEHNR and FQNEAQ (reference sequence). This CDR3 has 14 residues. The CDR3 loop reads CASSDGYSGNTIYF. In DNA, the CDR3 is TGTGCCAGCAGTGACGGCTACTCTGGAAACACCATATATTTT.